A selection of T cell receptor beta chains follows, all from one sample in a study of beta chain features in type 1 diabetes. This table comes from immunoSEQ multiplex PCR, and its TCRdb copy is limited to in-frame clones, with some not included. The data show over 300,000 clones, with roughly 8.8% seen just once and roughly 1% held by the top ten. Sequencing used central memory CD4+ T cells from blood. Every receptor here comes from a man between 25 and 39 years old with type 1 diabetes. Each CDR3 is given with its conserved first and last residue. Fields, in order: D gene, clone size, J gene, V gene, CDR3 DNA, CDR3 protein. The D gene is left open where the match is weak. A row's size may be missing; if present it is once, few, many or a size class.

d_gene: NA; abundance: NA; j_gene: TRBJ1-2; v_gene: TRBV6-1; CDR3nt: TGTGCCAGCAGTGGAAAGGACGGAAGAAGTGGCTACACCTTC; CDR3aa: CASSGKDGRSGYTF
d_gene: NA; abundance: NA; j_gene: TRBJ2-6; v_gene: TRBV28; CDR3nt: TGTGCCAGCAGGTCCGGGGCCTCTGGGGCCAACGTCCTGACTTTC; CDR3aa: CASRSGASGANVLTF
d_gene: NA; abundance: few; j_gene: TRBJ1-1; v_gene: TRBV30; CDR3nt: TGTGCCTGGAGTCGGGGCCGCGACGAAGCTTTCTTT; CDR3aa: CAWSRGRDEAFF
d_gene: NA; abundance: NA; j_gene: TRBJ2-3; v_gene: TRBV21-1; CDR3nt: TGTGCCATCCTCGACAGGGGACGGACAGATACGCAGTATTTT; CDR3aa: CAILDRGRTDTQYF
d_gene: TRBD2; abundance: NA; j_gene: TRBJ2-7; v_gene: TRBV7-2; CDR3nt: TGTGCCAGCAGCTTAGCTAGGGAGGGAGGCGAGCAGTACTTC; CDR3aa: CASSLAREGGEQYF
d_gene: TRBD1; abundance: NA; j_gene: TRBJ1-2; v_gene: TRBV2; CDR3nt: TGTGCCAGCAGTGAAACAGGGGTCGGGCATGGCTACACCTTC; CDR3aa: CASSETGVGHGYTF
d_gene: NA; abundance: few; j_gene: TRBJ2-5; v_gene: TRBV7-2; CDR3nt: TGTGCCAGCAGTCCAACTAGAGCTCAAGAGACCCAGTACTTC; CDR3aa: CASSPTRAQETQYF
d_gene: NA; abundance: NA; j_gene: TRBJ2-5; v_gene: TRBV9; CDR3nt: TGTGCCAGCAGCGGCGAGACTAGTTCGGAGACCCAGTACTTC; CDR3aa: CASSGETSSETQYF
d_gene: NA; abundance: few; j_gene: TRBJ1-1; v_gene: TRBV11-2; CDR3nt: TGTGCCAGCAGCTTAGAGTGGTCCTCTGAAGCTTTCTTT; CDR3aa: CASSLEWSSEAFF
d_gene: TRBD1; abundance: NA; j_gene: TRBJ1-2; v_gene: TRBV6-5; CDR3nt: TGTGCCAGCAGTACCCTACAGGGGAGGGCCTATGGCTACACCTTC; CDR3aa: CASSTLQGRAYGYTF
d_gene: NA; abundance: few; j_gene: TRBJ1-1; v_gene: TRBV29-1; CDR3nt: TGCAGCGTTGGCAAGGTCAATCTGAACACTGAAGCTTTCTTT; CDR3aa: CSVGKVNLNTEAFF
d_gene: NA; abundance: NA; j_gene: TRBJ2-5; v_gene: TRBV7-2; CDR3nt: TGTGCCAGCAGTCTCATAGCAGACGGCGCCCAAGAGACCCAGTACTTC; CDR3aa: CASSLIADGAQETQYF
d_gene: NA; abundance: few; j_gene: TRBJ1-1; v_gene: TRBV7-2; CDR3nt: TGTGCCAGCAGCTCCCAGGGCGACACTGAAGCTTTCTTT; CDR3aa: CASSSQGDTEAFF
d_gene: NA; abundance: NA; j_gene: TRBJ2-1; v_gene: TRBV7-2; CDR3nt: TGTGCCAGCAGCCTCGCCGCGGGGCCGTACAATGAGCAGTTCTTC; CDR3aa: CASSLAAGPYNEQFF
d_gene: NA; abundance: few; j_gene: TRBJ1-5; v_gene: TRBV6-5; CDR3nt: TGTGCCAGCAGAGGACAGCTTAGCAATCAGCCCCAGCATTTT; CDR3aa: CASRGQLSNQPQHF
d_gene: NA; abundance: few; j_gene: TRBJ1-1; v_gene: TRBV7-8; CDR3nt: TGTGCCAGCAGCTTACAGGGTAGGGCTGAAGCTTTCTTT; CDR3aa: CASSLQGRAEAFF
d_gene: NA; abundance: NA; j_gene: TRBJ2-3; v_gene: TRBV7-9; CDR3nt: TGTGCCAGCACCCTAGGGGGGCCCACAGATACGCAGTATTTT; CDR3aa: CASTLGGPTDTQYF
d_gene: NA; abundance: many; j_gene: TRBJ2-5; v_gene: TRBV5-6; CDR3nt: TGTGCCAGCAGCTTGGGACGACAAGGGACCCAGTACTTC; CDR3aa: CASSLGRQGTQYF
d_gene: NA; abundance: few; j_gene: TRBJ2-1; v_gene: TRBV10-2; CDR3nt: TGCGCCAGCATCAAACAGGGAAATGAGCAGTTCTTC; CDR3aa: CASIKQGNEQFF
d_gene: TRBD2; abundance: NA; j_gene: TRBJ2-5; v_gene: TRBV13; CDR3nt: TGTGCCAGCAGCTTAGGCCCAGCGGGGGGTCAAGAGACCCAGTACTTC; CDR3aa: CASSLGPAGGQETQYF
d_gene: NA; abundance: NA; j_gene: TRBJ2-7; v_gene: TRBV10-3; CDR3nt: TGTGCCATCAGTGACCTCCTCTCCTCCTACGAGCAGTACTTC; CDR3aa: CAISDLLSSYEQYF
d_gene: NA; abundance: NA; j_gene: TRBJ2-7; v_gene: TRBV6-5; CDR3nt: TGTGCCAGCAGTTACTTTCGGGGGTACGAGCAGTACTTC; CDR3aa: CASSYFRGYEQYF
d_gene: NA; abundance: few; j_gene: TRBJ2-1; v_gene: TRBV23-1; CDR3nt: TGCGCCAGCGCCCTGGAGGACCTTAGCTCCTACAATGAGCAGTTCTTC; CDR3aa: CASALEDLSSYNEQFF
d_gene: TRBD1; abundance: NA; j_gene: TRBJ2-1; v_gene: TRBV7-6; CDR3nt: TGTGCCAGCAGCTCACAGGGGAACTCCTACAATGAGCAGTTCTTC; CDR3aa: CASSSQGNSYNEQFF
d_gene: TRBD1; abundance: few; j_gene: TRBJ1-2; v_gene: TRBV5-6; CDR3nt: TGTGCCAGCAGCTTATCCCTACAGGGGGCGAACTATGGCTACACCTTC; CDR3aa: CASSLSLQGANYGYTF
d_gene: NA; abundance: NA; j_gene: TRBJ2-3; v_gene: TRBV13; CDR3nt: TGTGCCAGCAGCTCCGCCCAAGCAGATACGCAGTATTTT; CDR3aa: CASSSAQADTQYF
d_gene: TRBD1; abundance: NA; j_gene: TRBJ2-7; v_gene: TRBV7-2; CDR3nt: TGTGCCAGCAGCTTCAACACAGGGGACTCCTACGAGCAGTACTTC; CDR3aa: CASSFNTGDSYEQYF
d_gene: NA; abundance: few; j_gene: TRBJ2-5; v_gene: TRBV9; CDR3nt: TGTGCCAGCAGCGTTGGGGCAGGACCTGGTGGGCAAGAGACCCAGTACTTC; CDR3aa: CASSVGAGPGGQETQYF
d_gene: TRBD2; abundance: few; j_gene: TRBJ2-3; v_gene: TRBV7-2; CDR3nt: TGTGCCAGCAGCCTAGATTCAGCGGGGGGGCCTAAGGATTTT; CDR3aa: CASSLDSAGGPKDF
d_gene: TRBD2; abundance: NA; j_gene: TRBJ2-1; v_gene: TRBV7-9; CDR3nt: TGTGCCAGCAGCTTACGGGCAGCGATTAGCGGGGACAATGAGCAGTTCTTC; CDR3aa: CASSLRAAISGDNEQFF
d_gene: NA; abundance: NA; j_gene: TRBJ1-6; v_gene: TRBV2; CDR3nt: TGTGCCAGCAGTAGGGACGGGTTCGGTTCATCACCCCTCCACTTT; CDR3aa: CASSRDGFGSSPLHF
d_gene: NA; abundance: many; j_gene: TRBJ2-5; v_gene: TRBV9; CDR3nt: TGTGCCAGCAGCGTAACTGGGATGGAGACCCAGTACTTC; CDR3aa: CASSVTGMETQYF
d_gene: NA; abundance: NA; j_gene: TRBJ1-5; v_gene: TRBV4-3; CDR3nt: TGCGCCAGCAGCCAAGGTGGGGCAGAAAGTCAGCCCCAGCATTTT; CDR3aa: CASSQGGAESQPQHF
d_gene: TRBD2; abundance: few; j_gene: TRBJ2-7; v_gene: TRBV7-2; CDR3nt: TGTGCCAGCAGCTTAAGGGCTAGCGGAGCCTACGAGCAGTACTTC; CDR3aa: CASSLRASGAYEQYF
d_gene: NA; abundance: few; j_gene: TRBJ2-1; v_gene: TRBV6-6; CDR3nt: TGTGCCAGCAGTTACTCGAATAGGGTCAATGAGCAGTTCTTC; CDR3aa: CASSYSNRVNEQFF
d_gene: NA; abundance: few; j_gene: TRBJ1-5; v_gene: TRBV7-9; CDR3nt: TGTGCCAGCAGCTTAGTGGTGGGGACCGATAGCAATCAGCCCCAGCATTTT; CDR3aa: CASSLVVGTDSNQPQHF
d_gene: NA; abundance: many; j_gene: TRBJ2-1; v_gene: TRBV2; CDR3nt: TGTGCCAGCATTAGCCCGGGATTCTCCTACAATGAGCAGTTCTTC; CDR3aa: CASISPGFSYNEQFF
d_gene: TRBD1; abundance: few; j_gene: TRBJ2-7; v_gene: TRBV2; CDR3nt: TGTGCCACCAGTCCCGGGACAGGGGGCTACGAGCAGTACTTC; CDR3aa: CATSPGTGGYEQYF
d_gene: TRBD2; abundance: NA; j_gene: TRBJ2-1; v_gene: TRBV2; CDR3nt: TGTGCCAGCAGTGCAGCTAGCGGGGGGGCCTACAATGAGCAGTTCTTC; CDR3aa: CASSAASGGAYNEQFF
d_gene: NA; abundance: NA; j_gene: TRBJ2-7; v_gene: TRBV18; CDR3nt: TGTGCCAGCTCTCCCGGACGACAACCAACCTACGAGCAGTACTTC; CDR3aa: CASSPGRQPTYEQYF
d_gene: NA; abundance: NA; j_gene: TRBJ2-1; v_gene: TRBV18; CDR3nt: TGTGCCAGCTCACCGGGACAAAATGAGTTCTTC; CDR3aa: CASSPGQNEFF
d_gene: NA; abundance: few; j_gene: TRBJ2-7; v_gene: TRBV30; CDR3nt: TGTGCCTGGAGTGGGGCAGGGACCATCTACGAGCAGTACTTC; CDR3aa: CAWSGAGTIYEQYF
d_gene: NA; abundance: many; j_gene: TRBJ2-6; v_gene: TRBV21-1; CDR3nt: TGTGCCAGCAGCAAAGGCGGGGGAGTGACTTTC; CDR3aa: CASSKGGGVTF
d_gene: TRBD1; abundance: NA; j_gene: TRBJ1-2; v_gene: TRBV4-3; CDR3nt: TGCGCCAGCAGCCAAGAGACAGGGAACTATGGCTACACCTTC; CDR3aa: CASSQETGNYGYTF
d_gene: NA; abundance: NA; j_gene: TRBJ1-5; v_gene: TRBV27; CDR3nt: TGTGCCAGCACGGCCTGGGGGGGAGGCCAGCCCCAGCATTTT; CDR3aa: CASTAWGGGQPQHF
d_gene: NA; abundance: few; j_gene: TRBJ1-2; v_gene: TRBV25-1; CDR3nt: TGTGCCAGCAGTAACCAGGGGCCGGGAGGCTACACCTTC; CDR3aa: CASSNQGPGGYTF
d_gene: NA; abundance: few; j_gene: TRBJ1-4; v_gene: TRBV25-1; CDR3nt: TGTGCCAGCAGTGAAAGGTCCCGAGGGATCACTAATGAAAAACTGTTTTTT; CDR3aa: CASSERSRGITNEKLFF
d_gene: NA; abundance: few; j_gene: TRBJ2-7; v_gene: TRBV10-3; CDR3nt: TGTGCCATCACCCGAGGAGGAGAGGGGTACGAGCAGTACTTC; CDR3aa: CAITRGGEGYEQYF
d_gene: TRBD2; abundance: few; j_gene: TRBJ2-1; v_gene: TRBV19; CDR3nt: TGTGCCAGTAGTGATTCTAGCGGCACTACTCAGTTCTTC; CDR3aa: CASSDSSGTTQFF
d_gene: TRBD1; abundance: NA; j_gene: TRBJ1-6; v_gene: TRBV14; CDR3nt: TGTGCCAGCAGCCAAGCACAGGGGGCGTATTCACCCCTCCACTTT; CDR3aa: CASSQAQGAYSPLHF